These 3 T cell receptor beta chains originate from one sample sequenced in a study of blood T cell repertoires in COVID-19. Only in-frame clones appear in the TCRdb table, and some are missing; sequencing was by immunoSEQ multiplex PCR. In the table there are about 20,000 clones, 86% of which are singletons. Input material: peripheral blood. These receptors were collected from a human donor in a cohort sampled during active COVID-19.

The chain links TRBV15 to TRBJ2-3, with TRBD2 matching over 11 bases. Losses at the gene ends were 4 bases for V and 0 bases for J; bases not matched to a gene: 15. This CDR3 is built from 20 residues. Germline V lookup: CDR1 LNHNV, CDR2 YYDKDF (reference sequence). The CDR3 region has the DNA TGTGCCACCAGCAAACAGCCCGGGACTAGCGGCCTTTCTAGCACAGATACGCAGTATTTT. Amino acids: CATSKQPGTSGLSSTDTQYF.

CDR3 in amino acids: CASSHKRDGNEQFF. CDR3 DNA: TGTGCCAGCAGCCATAAGAGAGATGGCAATGAGCAGTTCTTC. The rearrangement joins TRBV4-2 to TRBJ2-1; D not certain. The ends were cut back, 3 bases at V and 6 bases at J, with 12 bases in the middle. The CDR3 runs 14 residues. CDR1 is LGHNA and CDR2 is YNFKEQ in the germline V gene.

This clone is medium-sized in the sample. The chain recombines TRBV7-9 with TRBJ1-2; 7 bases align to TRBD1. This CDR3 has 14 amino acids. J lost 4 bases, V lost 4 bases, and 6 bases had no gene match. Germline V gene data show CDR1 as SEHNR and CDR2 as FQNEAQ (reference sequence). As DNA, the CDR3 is TGTGCCAGCAGCTCGGGGGACAGCCCCTATGGCTACACCTTC. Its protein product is CASSSGDSPYGYTF.